One sample yielded the 27 T cell receptor beta chains listed below, sequenced in a study of blood T cell repertoires in COVID-19. Produced via immunoSEQ multiplex PCR; TCRdb's table is partial and in-frame only. Seen here are over 60,000 clones, 70% to 90% observed once, and the top ten hold about 2.9%. Input material: peripheral blood. The receptors shown here come from a man between 65 and 80 years old with active or convalescent COVID-19.

The rearrangement links TRBV11-2 to TRBJ2-1; 7 bases fit TRBD2. Germline CDR1 is SGHAT and CDR2 is FQNNGV. After removal of 3 bases from V and 7 bases from J, the junction contained 15 bases not matched to a gene. This CDR3 comprises 17 residues. For the CDR3, the DNA is TGTGCCAGCAGCTTGTCCCTGTTGGGCGGGAGTTGGAATGAGCAGTTCTTC. This gives the protein CASSLSLLGGSWNEQFF.

A few counts support this clone. The chain is built from TRBV9 and TRBJ1-2; 7 nucleotides line up with TRBD1. V shed 0 bases, J shed 0 bases, and the junction held 11 bases outside the gene matches. Germline V gene sequence: CDR1 SGDLS, CDR2 YYNGEE. This CDR3 has 18 residues. Here the CDR3 DNA reads TGTGCCAGCAGCGTAGAAGGGGGCAGCTACGGTTCTAACTATGGCTACACCTTC. Residues: CASSVEGGSYGSNYGYTF.

The gene calls are TRBV7-7 and TRBJ2-1; TRBD1 matches at 8 bases. Germline V gene data show CDR1 as SSHAT and CDR2 as FNYEAQ (reference sequence). CDR3 length: 16 residues. V lost 6 bases, J lost 6 bases, and 13 bases stayed unmatched. CDR3 sequence: CASSFHPTGVGNEQFF. For the CDR3, the DNA is TGTGCCAGCAGTTTTCACCCGACAGGGGTCGGCAATGAGCAGTTCTTC.

This chain connects TRBV7-8 to TRBJ1-3; no clear D. The V gene's germline CDR1 is SGHVS and CDR2 FQNEAQ. The CDR3 sequence is 13 residues long. The V and J ends lost 1 base and 4 bases respectively, with 5 bases between them. CDR3 amino acids: CASSLDLGNTIYF. CDR3 DNA sequence: TGTGCCAGCAGCTTAGACCTAGGAAACACCATATATTTT. The full variable domain, rest sourced from reference TRBV7-8 and TRBJ1-3, is GAGVSQSPRYKVAKRGQDVALRCDPISGHVSLFWYQQALGQGPEFLTYFQNEAQLDKSGLPSDRFFAERPEGSVSTLKIQRTQQEDSAVYLCASSLDLGNTIYFGEGSWLTVV.

V and J are TRBV28 and TRBJ2-6, with D perhaps TRBD2 (5 bases). Between the trimmed V and J ends, which lost 5 bases and 1 base, there was a span of 15 bases. This CDR3 has 17 amino acids. Per germline, CDR1 MDHEN and CDR2 SYDVKM. CDR3 nucleotides: TGTGCCAGCAGTCCCGTCTCGGGATTATCTGGGGCCAACGTCCTGACTTTC. Residues: CASSPVSGLSGANVLTF.

CDR3 DNA: TGTGCCAGCAGCCAAGATGGGCTGGGGCACATATATTTT. Its protein is CASSQDGLGHIYF. The chain carries TRBV3-1 (or the pseudogene TRBV3-2) and TRBJ1-3; D possibly corresponds to TRBD1 (5 bases). The CDR3 is 13 amino acids. The germline CDR1 and CDR2 sequences are LGHDT and YNNKEL (reference sequence). The ends were cut back, 0 bases at V and 12 bases at J, with 12 bases in the middle.

The rearrangement uses TRBV5-1 and TRBJ2-5; 10 positions agree with TRBD2. Unmatched junction bases numbered 12, after V lost 0 bases and J lost 1 base. Per the germline V gene, CDR1 is SGHRS and CDR2 is YFSETQ. CDR3 size: 19 residues. CDR3 in DNA: TGCGCCAGCAGCTTGGTGGGCAGGGGAAAGCGGGAGGGCCAAGAGACCCAGTACTTC. It is translated as CASSLVGRGKREGQETQYF.

This clone was seen just once. This rearrangement joins TRBV29-1 to TRBJ2-7; D ambiguous. Germline V gene sequence: CDR1 SQVTM, CDR2 ANQGSEA. The V and J ends lost 4 bases and 6 bases respectively, with 13 bases between them. The CDR3 runs to 12 residues. CDR3 nucleotides: TGCAGCGTTGGACTCCATCTGGGCGAGCAGTACTTC. Translation gives CSVGLHLGEQYF.

The rearrangement joins TRBV24-1 to TRBJ2-7, with 9 bases fitting TRBD1. The CDR3 spans 16 residues. The germline V gene encodes CDR1 KGHDR and CDR2 SFDVKD. V trimming: 3 bases; J trimming: 11 bases; junction bases outside the gene matches: 16. The CDR3 DNA reads TGTGCCACCAGTGATCCTTCCGGGACAGGGTACACCTCCGAGTACTTC. Protein product: CATSDPSGTGYTSEYF.

The V gene is TRBV5-1, the J gene TRBJ2-1, with 10 bases matching TRBD2. Germline lookup yields CDR1 SGHRS and CDR2 YFSETQ. The V segment lost 0 bases and the J segment 7 bases; nucleotides outside the gene matches: 4. The CDR3 is made up of 15 amino acids. The CDR3 sequence: CASSLELAGMNEQFF. The DNA for the CDR3 is TGCGCCAGCAGCTTGGAACTAGCGGGAATGAATGAGCAGTTCTTC.

The gene calls are TRBV6-6 and TRBJ1-2, with D unclear. The length of the CDR3 is 13 residues. Trimming removed 4 bases from V and 5 bases from J, with 11 bases in between. Germline CDR1 is MNHNY and CDR2 is SVGAGI (reference sequence). CDR3 nucleotides: TGTGCCAGCAGTTTATCGAGGATTTATGGCTACACCTTC. Its translation: CASSLSRIYGYTF.

This clone has only a few counts. The gene calls are TRBV11-2 and TRBJ2-3; 7 bases match TRBD1. The germline V gene has CDR1 SGHAT and CDR2 FQNNGV. After removal of 4 bases from V and 1 base from J, the junction contained 11 bases not matched to a gene. The CDR3 length is 17 residues. The CDR3 DNA follows: TGTGCCAGCAGCTCTCCCACAGGGGCCTCCGGCACAGATACGCAGTATTTT. This gives the protein CASSSPTGASGTDTQYF.

V usage is TRBV3-1 (or the pseudogene TRBV3-2) and J usage is TRBJ1-2; D possibly corresponds to TRBD1 (5 bases). Germline CDR1 and CDR2: LGHDT and YNNKEL (reference sequence). The CDR3 contains 13 residues. V lost 0 bases, J lost 4 bases, and 6 bases lay in between. The CDR3 sequence is CASSQETAYGYTF. In nucleotides, the CDR3 is TGTGCCAGCAGCCAAGAGACAGCCTATGGCTACACCTTC.

This chain connects TRBV19 to TRBJ2-5, with a possible D match to TRBD2 (5 bases). V lost 4 bases to trimming and J lost 1 base, with 13 bases between them. This CDR3 is built from 15 residues. CDR1 and CDR2 from the germline V gene are LNHDA and SQIVND (reference sequence). The CDR3 DNA is TGTGCCAGTAGTAGAGGGATAACAAGCCAAGAGACCCAGTACTTC. Translation gives CASSRGITSQETQYF.

This clone was observed a few times. Other nucleotide sequences in the sample specify the same CDR3. The chain recombines TRBV7-3 with TRBJ1-1, with D unclear. Between the trimmed V and J ends, which lost 3 bases and 1 base, there was a span of 6 bases. The CDR3 is made up of 13 amino acids. Per germline, CDR1 SGHTA and CDR2 FQGTGA. CDR3 protein: CASSFGGNTEAFF. CDR3 nucleotide sequence: TGTGCCAGCAGCTTCGGAGGGAACACTGAAGCTTTCTTT. Complete variable domain (other parts from reference TRBV7-3 and TRBJ1-1): GAGVSQTPSNKVTEKGKYVELRCDPISGHTALYWYRQSLGQGPEFLIYFQGTGAADDSGLPNDRFFAVRPEGSVSTLKIQRTERGDSAVYLCASSFGGNTEAFFGQGTRLTVV.

V gene TRBV7-2 combines with J gene TRBJ2-3; D is unclear. This CDR3 is 13 amino acids long. CDR1 is SGHTA, CDR2 FQGNSA, per germline. V lost 2 bases and J 4 bases, leaving 7 bases between the germline ends. The CDR3 loop reads CASSLINADTQYF. DNA for the CDR3: TGTGCCAGCAGCTTAATCAATGCAGATACGCAGTATTTT.

V and J are TRBV9 and TRBJ1-4, with TRBD1 as a possible D gene (5 bases). CDR1 is SGDLS and CDR2 is YYNGEE in the germline V gene. This CDR3 has 15 residues. The V end lost 3 bases, the J end lost 3 bases, and 12 bases lay between the germline ends. DNA of the CDR3: TGTGCCAGCAGCGGGGGCCTCACCCCTAATGAAAAACTGTTTTTT. Its protein is CASSGGLTPNEKLFF.

The chain links TRBV18 to TRBJ1-1; D gene ambiguous. This CDR3 has 15 residues. V lost 6 bases, J lost 4 bases, and 18 bases lay in between. The germline gives CDR1 KGHSH, CDR2 LQKENI. CDR3 amino acids: CASSPRQSFSTEAFF. The CDR3, as DNA: TGTGCCAGCTCCCCCAGACAAAGCTTCAGCACTGAAGCTTTCTTT. Full variable domain (outside the CDR3, taken from reference TRBV18 and TRBJ1-1): NAGVMQNPRHLVRRRGQEARLRCSPMKGHSHVYWYRQLPEEGLKFMVYLQKENIIDESGMPKERFSAEFPKEGPSILRIQQVVRGDSAAYFCASSPRQSFSTEAFFGQGTRLTVV.

V is TRBV19 and J is TRBJ1-5, with 8 bases matching TRBD1. V was clipped by 1 base and J by 6 bases; unmatched bases: 5. Germline V gene lookup returns CDR1 LNHDA and CDR2 SQIVND (reference sequence). This CDR3 contains 15 residues. The CDR3 sequence: CASSIGQGASQPQHF. In nucleotides, the CDR3 is TGTGCCAGTAGTATAGGGCAGGGGGCCAGTCAGCCCCAGCATTTT.

This chain uses TRBV7-2 with TRBJ1-5; D uncertain. V lost 3 bases, J lost 1 base, and 4 bases lay in between. Germline V gives CDR1 SGHTA, CDR2 FQGNSA. The CDR3 extends over 13 amino acids. The CDR3 loop reads CASSLESNQPQHF. The CDR3, as DNA: TGTGCCAGCAGCTTGGAGAGCAATCAGCCCCAGCATTTT.

The chain is built from TRBV6-1 and TRBJ2-3; D is undetermined. The CDR3 spans 15 residues. Germline V lookup: CDR1 MNHNS, CDR2 SASEGT. Trimming removed 0 bases at V and 0 bases at J, with 7 bases between. The CDR3 region has the DNA TGTGCCAGCAGTGAAGCGCTTAGCAGCACAGATACGCAGTATTTT. This translates into CASSEALSSTDTQYF.

The V and J genes are TRBV9 and TRBJ2-7; 11 bases are a match to TRBD2. Looked up from germline, CDR1 is SGDLS and CDR2 is YYNGEE. The J segment lost 6 bases and the V segment lost 3 bases, leaving 8 bases of the junction unmatched. This CDR3 spans 15 amino acids. The CDR3 sequence: CASSGLAGGPAEQYF. The DNA of the CDR3 is TGTGCCAGCAGCGGTTTAGCGGGAGGGCCGGCCGAGCAGTACTTC.

The rearrangement uses TRBV7-3 and TRBJ2-7, with 7 bases lining up with TRBD1. With V trimmed by 3 bases and J by 6 bases, 5 bases remained unmatched. Germline assignment: CDR1 SGHTA and CDR2 FQGTGA. The CDR3 covers 13 residues. CDR3 in DNA: TGTGCCAGCAGCTTCACAGGGGAGCGCGAGCAGTACTTC. The encoded protein is CASSFTGEREQYF.

This clone appeared a few times. The rearrangement joins TRBV7-7 to TRBJ2-1; TRBD1 is a possible D gene (8 bases). With 5 bases removed from V and 8 bases from J, the gap between germline ends came to 19 bases. This CDR3 contains 15 residues. In germline, CDR1 is SSHAT, CDR2 FNYEAQ (reference sequence). The CDR3 loop is CASSPGGRGGHEQFF. CDR3 in DNA: TGTGCCAGCAGCCCAGGGGGCAGGGGAGGGCATGAGCAGTTCTTC.

As for this clone: One end of the junction varies from germline; a read error may be responsible. The V and J genes are TRBV5-5 and TRBJ1-1, with D perhaps matching TRBD1 (5 bases). Looked up from germline, CDR1 is SGHKS and CDR2 is YYEKEE (reference sequence). This CDR3 has 14 amino acids. The CDR3 loop is CASSLLGGNAEAFF. The DNA for the CDR3 is TGTGCCAGCAGCCTCCTGGGGGGGAACGCTGAAGCTTTCTTT.

V gene TRBV27 combines with J gene TRBJ2-1; D is possibly TRBD1 (6 bases). The CDR3 sequence is 17 residues long. Trimming took 3 bases from V and 0 from J, leaving 15 bases between them. The V gene's germline CDR1 is MNHEY and CDR2 SMNVEV (reference sequence). CDR3 sequence (DNA): TGTGCCAGCAGTTTTGGGGGCGGAAGGGGCTCCTACAATGAGCAGTTCTTC. Residues: CASSFGGGRGSYNEQFF.

This clone was seen only once. The chain uses TRBV30 and TRBJ2-1, with TRBD2 matching 8 bases. This CDR3 has 14 amino acids. J lost 5 bases, V lost 7 bases, and 10 bases had no gene match. CDR1 and CDR2 (germline): GTSNPN, SVGIG (reference sequence). The chain's CDR3 is CASTRGGGHNEQFF. In DNA, the CDR3 is TGTGCCTCAACTCGGGGGGGCGGTCACAATGAGCAGTTCTTC. Complete variable domain (other parts from reference TRBV30 and TRBJ2-1): SQTIHQWPATLVQPVGSPLSLECTVEGTSNPNLYWYRQAAGRGLQLLFYSVGIGQISSEVPQNLSASRPQDRQFILSSKKLLLSDSGFYLCASTRGGGHNEQFFGPGTRLTVL.